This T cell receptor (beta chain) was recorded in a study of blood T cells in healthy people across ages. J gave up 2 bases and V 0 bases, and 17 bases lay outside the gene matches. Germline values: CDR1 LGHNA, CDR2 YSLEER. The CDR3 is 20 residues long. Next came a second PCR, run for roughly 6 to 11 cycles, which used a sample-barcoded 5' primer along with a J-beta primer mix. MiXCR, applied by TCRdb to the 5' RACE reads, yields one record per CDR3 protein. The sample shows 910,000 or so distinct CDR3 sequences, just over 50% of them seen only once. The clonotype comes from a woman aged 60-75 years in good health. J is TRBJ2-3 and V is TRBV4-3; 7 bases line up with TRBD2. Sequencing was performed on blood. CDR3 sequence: CASSQDQTQAGVAATDTQYF. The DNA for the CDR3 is TGCGCCAGCAGCCAAGATCAGACCCAGGCGGGAGTTGCTGCCACAGATACGCAGTATTTT.